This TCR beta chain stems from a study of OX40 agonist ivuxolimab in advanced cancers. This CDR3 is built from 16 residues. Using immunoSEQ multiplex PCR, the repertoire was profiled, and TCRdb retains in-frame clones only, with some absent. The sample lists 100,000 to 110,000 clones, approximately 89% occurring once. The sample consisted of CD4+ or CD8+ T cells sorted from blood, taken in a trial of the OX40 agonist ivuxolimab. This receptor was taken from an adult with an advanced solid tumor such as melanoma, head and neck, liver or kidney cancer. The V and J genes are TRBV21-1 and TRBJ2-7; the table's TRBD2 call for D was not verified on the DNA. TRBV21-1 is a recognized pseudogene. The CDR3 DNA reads TGTGCCAGCAGCTCACGAAAGACTAGTTTGCCCAACGAGCAGTACTTC. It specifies CASSSRKTSLPNEQYF.